This T cell receptor (beta chain) was documented in a study of siplizumab effects on memory and regulatory T cells. Sequenced by immunoSEQ multiplex PCR; TCRdb stores in-frame clones only, minus some. The sample yields roughly 100,000 clones, over 95% seen once. Study outcomes and limitations: Siplizumab significantly lowered the alloreactive sequences that could be traced to unstimulated CD4+ memory cells.

Concerning this clone itself: Antigen specificity is unknown.

Per germline, CDR1 SGHDN and CDR2 FVKESK. V shed 1 base and J 4 bases; nucleotides not matched to a gene: 1. CDR3 size: 15 residues. What was sequenced was naive CD4+ T cells sorted from blood. The chain uses TRBV14 and TRBJ2-1, with 10 bases that match TRBD1. This receptor was identified in a human donor in good health. The CDR3 sequence: CASSQGQGAYNEQFF. CDR3 DNA sequence: TGTGCCAGCAGCCAAGGACAGGGGGCTTACAATGAGCAGTTCTTC.